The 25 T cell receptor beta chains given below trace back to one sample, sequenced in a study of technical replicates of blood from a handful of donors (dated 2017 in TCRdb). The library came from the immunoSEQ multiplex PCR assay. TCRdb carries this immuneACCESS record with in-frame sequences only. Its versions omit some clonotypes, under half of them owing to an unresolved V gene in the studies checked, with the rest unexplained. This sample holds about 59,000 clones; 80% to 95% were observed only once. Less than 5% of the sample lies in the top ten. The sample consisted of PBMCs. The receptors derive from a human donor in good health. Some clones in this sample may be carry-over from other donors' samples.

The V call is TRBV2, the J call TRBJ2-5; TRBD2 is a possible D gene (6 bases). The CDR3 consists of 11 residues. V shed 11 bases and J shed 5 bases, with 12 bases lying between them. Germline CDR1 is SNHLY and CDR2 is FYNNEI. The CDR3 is CADSRGETQYF. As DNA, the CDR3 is TGTGCCGACTCACGGGGGGAGACCCAGTACTTC.

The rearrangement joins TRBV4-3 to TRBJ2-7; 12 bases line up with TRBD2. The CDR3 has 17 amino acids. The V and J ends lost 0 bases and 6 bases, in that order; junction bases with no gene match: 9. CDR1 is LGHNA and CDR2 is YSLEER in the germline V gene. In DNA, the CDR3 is TGCGCCAGCAGCCAAGATCGGAGACTAGCGGGAGTGTCCGAGCAGTACTTC. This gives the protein CASSQDRRLAGVSEQYF.

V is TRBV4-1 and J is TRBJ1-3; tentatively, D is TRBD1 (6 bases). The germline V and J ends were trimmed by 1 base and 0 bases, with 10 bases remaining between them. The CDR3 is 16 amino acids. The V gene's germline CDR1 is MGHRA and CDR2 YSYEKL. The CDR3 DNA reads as TGCGCCAGCAGCCAAGCAGGGACACCCTCTGGAAACACCATATATTTT. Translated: CASSQAGTPSGNTIYF.

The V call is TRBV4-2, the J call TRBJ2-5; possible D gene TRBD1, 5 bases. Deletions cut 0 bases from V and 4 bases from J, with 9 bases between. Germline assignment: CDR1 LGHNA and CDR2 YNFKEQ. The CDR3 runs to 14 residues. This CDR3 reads CASSQDSRGETQYF. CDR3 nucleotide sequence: TGTGCCAGCAGCCAAGACTCAAGGGGAGAGACCCAGTACTTC.

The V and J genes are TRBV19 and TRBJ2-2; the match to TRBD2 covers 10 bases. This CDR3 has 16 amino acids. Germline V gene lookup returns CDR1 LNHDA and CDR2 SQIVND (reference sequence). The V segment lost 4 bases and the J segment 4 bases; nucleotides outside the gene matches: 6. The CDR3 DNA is TGTGCCAGTAGTACAACTAGCGGGATGGGCACCGGGGAGCTGTTTTTT. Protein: CASSTTSGMGTGELFF.

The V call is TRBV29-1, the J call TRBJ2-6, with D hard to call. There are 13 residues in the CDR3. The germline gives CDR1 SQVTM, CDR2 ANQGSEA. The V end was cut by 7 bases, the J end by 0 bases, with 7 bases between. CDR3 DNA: TGCAGCGCCTCCAGCTCTGGGGCCAACGTCCTGACTTTC. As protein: CSASSSGANVLTF.

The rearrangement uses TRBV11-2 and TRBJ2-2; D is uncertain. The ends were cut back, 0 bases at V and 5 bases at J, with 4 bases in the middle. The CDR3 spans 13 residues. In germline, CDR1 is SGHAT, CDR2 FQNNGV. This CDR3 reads CASSLDRTGELFF. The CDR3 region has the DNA TGTGCCAGCAGCTTAGACCGGACCGGGGAGCTGTTTTTT.

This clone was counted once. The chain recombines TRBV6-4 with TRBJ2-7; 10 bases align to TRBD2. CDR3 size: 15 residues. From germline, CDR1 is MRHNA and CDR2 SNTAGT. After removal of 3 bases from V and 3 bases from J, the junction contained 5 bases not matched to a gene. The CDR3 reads CASSEGAGGYYEQYF. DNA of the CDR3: TGTGCCAGCAGTGAGGGAGCGGGAGGGTACTACGAGCAGTACTTC.

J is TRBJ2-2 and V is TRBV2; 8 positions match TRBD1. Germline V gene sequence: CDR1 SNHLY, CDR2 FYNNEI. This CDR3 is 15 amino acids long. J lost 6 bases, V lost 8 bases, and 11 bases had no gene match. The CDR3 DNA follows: TGTGCCAGCCGAGGACAGGGAGAGCCCTCCGGGGAGCTGTTTTTT. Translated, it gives CASRGQGEPSGELFF.

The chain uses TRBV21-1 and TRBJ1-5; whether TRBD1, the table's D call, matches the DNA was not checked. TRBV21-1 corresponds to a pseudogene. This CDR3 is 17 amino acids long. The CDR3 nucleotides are TGTGCCAGCAGCAAAACGGGGACACGCGATAGCAATCAGCCCCAGCATTTT. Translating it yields CASSKTGTRDSNQPQHF.

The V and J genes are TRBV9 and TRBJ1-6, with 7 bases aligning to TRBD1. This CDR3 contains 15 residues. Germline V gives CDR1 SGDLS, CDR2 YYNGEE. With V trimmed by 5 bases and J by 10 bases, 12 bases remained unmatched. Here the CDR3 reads CASRNEGAGESPLHF. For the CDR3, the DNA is TGTGCCAGCAGAAACGAGGGGGCAGGGGAATCACCCCTCCACTTT. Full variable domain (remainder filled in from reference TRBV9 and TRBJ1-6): DSGVTQTPKHLITATGQRVTLRCSPRSGDLSVYWYQQSLDQGLQFLIQYYNGEERAKGNILERFSAQQFPDLHSELNLSSLELGDSALYFCASRNEGAGESPLHFGNGTRLTVT.

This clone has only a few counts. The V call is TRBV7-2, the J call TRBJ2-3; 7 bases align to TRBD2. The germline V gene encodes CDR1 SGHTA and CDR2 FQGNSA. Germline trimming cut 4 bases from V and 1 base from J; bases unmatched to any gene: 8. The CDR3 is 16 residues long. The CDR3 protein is CASSSPSLARTDTQYF. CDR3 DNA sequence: TGTGCCAGCAGCTCCCCCTCACTAGCGCGCACAGATACGCAGTATTTT.

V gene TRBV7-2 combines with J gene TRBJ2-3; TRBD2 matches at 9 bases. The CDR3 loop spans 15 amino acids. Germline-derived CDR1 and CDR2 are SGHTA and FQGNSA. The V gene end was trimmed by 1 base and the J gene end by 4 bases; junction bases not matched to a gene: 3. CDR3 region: CASSLGAGGPDTQYF. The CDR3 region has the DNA TGTGCCAGCAGCTTAGGAGCGGGGGGCCCAGATACGCAGTATTTT.

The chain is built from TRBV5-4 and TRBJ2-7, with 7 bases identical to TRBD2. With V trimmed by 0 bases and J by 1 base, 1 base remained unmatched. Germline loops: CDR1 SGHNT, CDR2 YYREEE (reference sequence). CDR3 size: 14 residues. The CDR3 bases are TGTGCCAGCAGCTTGGCGGGAGGATCCTACGAGCAGTACTTC. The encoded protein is CASSLAGGSYEQYF. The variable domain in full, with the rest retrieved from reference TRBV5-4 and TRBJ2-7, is ETGVTQSPTHLIKTRGQQVTLRCSSQSGHNTVSWYQQALGQGPQFIFQYYREEENGRGNFPPRFSGLQFPNYSSELNVNALELDDSALYLCASSLAGGSYEQYFGPGTRLTVT.

The CDR3, as DNA: TGTGCCACCAGAGGTGAGGAATACGAGCAGTACTTC. Translating it yields CATRGEEYEQYF. The V and J genes are TRBV7-9 and TRBJ2-7; D ambiguous. Trimming cost V 10 bases and J 4 bases, with 14 bases left between them. In germline, CDR1 is SEHNR, CDR2 FQNEAQ (reference sequence). This CDR3 spans 12 amino acids.

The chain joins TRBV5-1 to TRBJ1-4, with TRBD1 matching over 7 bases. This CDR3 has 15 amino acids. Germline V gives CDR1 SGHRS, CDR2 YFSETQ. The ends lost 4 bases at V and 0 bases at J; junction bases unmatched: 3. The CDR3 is CASSPGQATNEKLFF. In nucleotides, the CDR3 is TGCGCCAGCAGCCCCGGACAGGCAACTAATGAAAAACTGTTTTTT.

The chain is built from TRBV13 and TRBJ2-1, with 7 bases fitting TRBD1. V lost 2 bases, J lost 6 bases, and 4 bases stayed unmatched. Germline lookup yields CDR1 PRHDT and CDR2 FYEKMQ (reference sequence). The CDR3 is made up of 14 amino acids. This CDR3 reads CASSLRGLINEQFF. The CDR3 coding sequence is TGTGCCAGCAGCTTAAGGGGGCTGATCAATGAGCAGTTCTTC.

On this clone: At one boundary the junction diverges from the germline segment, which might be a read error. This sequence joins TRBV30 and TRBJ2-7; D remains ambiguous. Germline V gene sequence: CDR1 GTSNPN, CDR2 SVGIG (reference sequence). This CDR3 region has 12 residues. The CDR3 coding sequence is TGTGCCTTGAGTAGGAACAGTTACGAGCAGTACTTC. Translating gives CALSRNSYEQYF. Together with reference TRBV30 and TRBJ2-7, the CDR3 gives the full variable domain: SQTIHQWPATLVQPVGSPLSLECTVEGTSNPNLYWYRQAAGRGLQLLFYSVGIGQISSEVPQNLSASRPQDRQFILSSKKLLLSDSGFYLCALSRNSYEQYFGPGTRLTVT.

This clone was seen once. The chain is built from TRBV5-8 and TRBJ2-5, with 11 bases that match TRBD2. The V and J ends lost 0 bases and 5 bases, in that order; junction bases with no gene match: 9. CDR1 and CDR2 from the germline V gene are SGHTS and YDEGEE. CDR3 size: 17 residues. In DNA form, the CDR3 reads TGTGCCAGCAGCTTGGAAGGTAGCGGGAGGGCCAGGGAGACCCAGTACTTC. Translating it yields CASSLEGSGRARETQYF.

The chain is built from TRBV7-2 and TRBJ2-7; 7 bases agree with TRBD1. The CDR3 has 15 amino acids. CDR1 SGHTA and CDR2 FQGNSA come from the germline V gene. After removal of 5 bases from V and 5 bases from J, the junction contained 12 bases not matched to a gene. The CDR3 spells CASSPRGTVVHEQYF. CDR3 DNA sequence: TGTGCCAGCAGCCCTAGGGGGACAGTCGTCCACGAGCAGTACTTC.

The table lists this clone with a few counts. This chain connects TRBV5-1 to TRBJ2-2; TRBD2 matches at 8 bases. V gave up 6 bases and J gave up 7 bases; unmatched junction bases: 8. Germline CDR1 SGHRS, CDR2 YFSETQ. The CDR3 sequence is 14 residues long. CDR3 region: CASMGSGSFGELFF. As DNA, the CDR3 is TGCGCCAGCATGGGCAGCGGGAGTTTCGGGGAGCTGTTTTTT.

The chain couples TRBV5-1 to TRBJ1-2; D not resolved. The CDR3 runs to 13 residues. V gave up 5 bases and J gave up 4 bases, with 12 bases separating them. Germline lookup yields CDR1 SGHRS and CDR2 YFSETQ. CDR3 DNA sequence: TGCGCCAGCAGAAAAGACGGCGGCTATGGCTACACCTTC. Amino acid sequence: CASRKDGGYGYTF.

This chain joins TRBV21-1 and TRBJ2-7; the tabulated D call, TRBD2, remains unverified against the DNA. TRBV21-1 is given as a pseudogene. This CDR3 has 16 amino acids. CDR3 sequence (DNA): TGTGCCAGCAGCAAAGATAGGAGCGGACCCACCTACGAGCAGTACTTC. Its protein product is CASSKDRSGPTYEQYF.

The DNA for the CDR3 is TGTGCCAGCAGCTTGGCTGCAGGGCTTGAAAACACCATATATTTT. Protein sequence: CASSLAAGLENTIYF. This sequence joins TRBV5-4 and TRBJ1-3, with D maybe TRBD1 (5 bases). The CDR3 spans 15 residues. Germline CDR1 SGHNT, CDR2 YYREEE (reference sequence). Trimming stripped 0 bases from V and 6 bases from J, with 13 bases between.

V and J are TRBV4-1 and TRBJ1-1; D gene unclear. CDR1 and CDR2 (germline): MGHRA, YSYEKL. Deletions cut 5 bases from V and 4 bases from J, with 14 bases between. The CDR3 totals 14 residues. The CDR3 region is CASSVRETFTEAFF. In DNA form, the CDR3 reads TGCGCCAGCAGCGTACGGGAGACCTTCACTGAAGCTTTCTTT.